A selection of T cell receptor beta chains follows, all from one sample in a study of cytomegalovirus exposure and HLA in healthy donors. The method was immunoSEQ multiplex PCR; TCRdb's version includes in-frame clones alone and lacks a portion of them. Here the sample spans 90,000 to 120,000 clones, about 85% being singletons. Source material: PBMCs. These receptors originate from a woman between 18 and 29 years old in good health and CMV-seronegative. Each CDR3 is given without its conserved first and last residue.

v_call	j_call	cdr3_aa
TRBV5-6	TRBJ2-5	ASSLRQGNQETQY
TRBV10-2	TRBJ1-2	ASRSGTGSGYT
TRBV18	TRBJ2-7	ASSQLRTGTHEQY
TRBV5-1	TRBJ1-1	ASSSRRGWNTEAF
TRBV9	TRBJ1-1	ASSYLPNTEAF
TRBV11-2	TRBJ2-7	ASSYPVPGGYEQY
TRBV28	TRBJ2-7	ASSLPSHYRGLAGPNSYEQY
TRBV2	TRBJ1-2	ASSSDRDYGYT
TRBV7-2	TRBJ1-1	ASSLRGWTEAF
TRBV30	TRBJ2-1	AWSPGGNEQF
TRBV6-5	TRBJ1-6	ASSYSPVTNSPLH
TRBV7-9	TRBJ1-4	ASSDRGFGELF
TRBV19	TRBJ2-3	ASSVILGQRTDTQY
TRBV14	TRBJ2-1	ASSQLSSGGPYNEQF
TRBV6-5	TRBJ1-1	ASSYSAEQMNTEAF
TRBV21-1	TRBJ2-7	ASSKAKLAPYEQY
TRBV7-2	TRBJ2-1	ASSPSNEQF
TRBV2	TRBJ2-1	ASTETGGRYNEQF